The 11 T cell receptor beta chains below come from one sample, sequenced in a study of beta chain features in type 1 diabetes. Study results and caveats: In all four CD4+ subsets, TCRB CDR3 length was significantly, moderately reduced in type 1 diabetes.

These receptors' targets are unknown. The sequenced template was cDNA made from the entire isolated RNA. Assay used: immunoSEQ multiplex PCR; TCRdb lists only in-frame clones, some missing. The sample gives about 740,000 clones, around an eighth of which show up once; 0.02% to 0.025% is in the top ten. Material for sequencing was naive CD4+ T cells from blood. These receptors came from a man younger than 30 with type 1 diabetes.

The chain carries TRBV11-2 and TRBJ2-1; TRBD2 is a possible D gene (5 bases). This CDR3 is 12 amino acids long. Trimming left V 5 bases short and J 6 bases short, with 8 bases between. Germline CDR1 reads SGHAT; CDR2 reads FQNNGV. CDR3 residues: CASSKEANEQFF. CDR3 nucleotides: TGTGCCAGCAGCAAGGAGGCCAATGAGCAGTTCTTC.

The rearrangement links TRBV5-1 to TRBJ2-7; 11 bases fit TRBD1. The CDR3 has 14 amino acids. J gave up 6 bases and V 4 bases, and 6 bases lay outside the gene matches. Germline V CDR1 and CDR2: SGHRS, YFSETQ. Written as DNA, the CDR3 is TGCGCCAGCAGCCCAAGGACAGGGGGCTCCGAGCAGTACTTC. It specifies CASSPRTGGSEQYF.

This clone was detected a few times. The chain uses TRBV5-4 and TRBJ1-6; D ambiguous. V shed 0 bases and J shed 9 bases, with 13 bases lying between them. The CDR3 runs 15 residues. Germline V gives CDR1 SGHNT, CDR2 YYREEE (reference sequence). The CDR3 nucleotides are TGTGCCAGCAGCTTGGACATTTCGGAGGCTTCACCCCTCCACTTT. Protein product: CASSLDISEASPLHF.

This clone turned up a few times. The J gene is TRBJ2-7, the V gene TRBV19, with D possibly TRBD1 on 6 matching bases. Germline CDR1 is LNHDA and CDR2 is SQIVND (reference sequence). Trimming removed 6 bases from V and 0 bases from J, with 15 bases in between. CDR3 length equals 15 residues. For the CDR3, the DNA is TGTGCCAGTAGCAAAGGACAGCCGAGCTCCTACGAGCAGTACTTC. This encodes CASSKGQPSSYEQYF.

The V and J genes are TRBV20-1 and TRBJ1-4; unclear D gene. The CDR3 length is 10 residues. Germline V gene sequence: CDR1 DFQATT, CDR2 SNEGSKA (reference sequence). Trimming cost V 3 bases and J 4 bases, with 0 bases left between them. The CDR3: CSASNEKLFF. CDR3 sequence (DNA): TGCAGTGCTAGTAATGAAAAACTGTTTTTT.

The chain is built from TRBV12-5 and TRBJ2-3, with a weak D call TRBD2 (6 bases). This CDR3 region has 11 residues. In germline, CDR1 is LGHNT, CDR2 FRNRAP. Deletions cut 6 bases from V and 5 bases from J, with 6 bases between. The CDR3 coding sequence is TGTGCTAGTGGGCGGGGAGATACGCAGTATTTT. Translated: CASGRGDTQYF.

This clone has just a few counts. The rearrangement joins TRBV5-1 to TRBJ2-1, with 7 nucleotides matching TRBD2. J gave up 0 bases and V 1 base, and 4 bases lay outside the gene matches. Germline lookup yields CDR1 SGHRS and CDR2 YFSETQ. There are 16 residues in the CDR3. CDR3 amino acids: CASSLRGELSYNEQFF. In nucleotides, the CDR3 is TGCGCCAGCAGCTTGCGGGGGGAACTCTCCTACAATGAGCAGTTCTTC. The whole variable domain, remainder taken from reference TRBV5-1 and TRBJ2-1, is KAGVTQTPRYLIKTRGQQVTLSCSPISGHRSVSWYQQTPGQGLQFLFEYFSETQRNKGNFPGRFSGRQFSNSRSEMNVSTLELGDSALYLCASSLRGELSYNEQFFGPGTRLTVL.

This clone was observed a handful of times. V usage is TRBV5-1 and J usage is TRBJ2-7, with TRBD1 matching 9 bases. Per the germline V gene, CDR1 is SGHRS and CDR2 is YFSETQ. The CDR3 is 14 residues long. Trimming took 3 bases from V and 2 from J; bases not matched to a gene: 3. In DNA, the CDR3 is TGCGCCAGCAGCTGGGGGGACAGGGCCTACGAGCAGTACTTC. It translates to CASSWGDRAYEQYF.

This clone showed up just a few times. The V gene is TRBV7-2, the J gene TRBJ1-2, with 11 bases fitting TRBD1. The V gene end was trimmed by 7 bases and the J gene end by 5 bases; junction bases not matched to a gene: 9. The CDR3 extends over 15 amino acids. Germline CDR1 and CDR2: SGHTA and FQGNSA. The CDR3 DNA reads as TGTGCCAGCAACCAAGGACAGGGGGCCTATTATGGCTACACCTTC. As protein: CASNQGQGAYYGYTF.

The chain joins TRBV5-6 to TRBJ2-3; 9 bases align to TRBD1. This CDR3 contains 14 residues. V was pared by 0 bases and J by 7 bases, with 3 bases of the junction left unmatched. CDR1 and CDR2 (germline): SGHDT, YYEEEE. The CDR3 sequence is CASSLGTGENTQYF. The CDR3 DNA sequence: TGTGCCAGCAGCTTGGGGACAGGGGAGAATACGCAGTATTTT. Filled out from reference TRBV5-6 and TRBJ2-3, the complete variable domain reads DAGVTQSPTHLIKTRGQQVTLRCSPKSGHDTVSWYQQALGQGPQFIFQYYEEEERQRGNFPDRFSGHQFPNYSSELNVNALLLGDSALYLCASSLGTGENTQYFGPGTRLTVL.

This clone was observed many times. The chain employs TRBV30 and TRBJ1-6, with TRBD1 matching 8 bases. CDR3 length: 16 residues. Trimming removed 0 bases from V and 8 bases from J; junction bases left unmatched: 9. The germline gives CDR1 GTSNPN, CDR2 SVGIG (reference sequence). CDR3 sequence: CAWSVSRTGLHSPLHF. The CDR3 DNA is TGTGCCTGGAGTGTGTCGAGGACAGGGCTCCATTCACCCCTCCACTTT.